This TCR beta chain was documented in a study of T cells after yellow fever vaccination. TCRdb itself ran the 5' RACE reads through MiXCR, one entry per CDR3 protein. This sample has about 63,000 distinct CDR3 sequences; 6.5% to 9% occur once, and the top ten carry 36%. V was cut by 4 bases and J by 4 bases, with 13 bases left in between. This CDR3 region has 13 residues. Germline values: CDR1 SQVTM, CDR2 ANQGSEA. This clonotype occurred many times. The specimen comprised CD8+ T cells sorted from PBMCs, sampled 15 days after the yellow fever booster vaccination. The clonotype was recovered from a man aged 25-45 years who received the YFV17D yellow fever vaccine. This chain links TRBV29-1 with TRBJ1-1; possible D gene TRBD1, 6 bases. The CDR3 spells CSVGGGWSTEAFF. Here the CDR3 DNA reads TGCAGCGTTGGGGGGGGCTGGAGCACTGAAGCTTTCTTT.